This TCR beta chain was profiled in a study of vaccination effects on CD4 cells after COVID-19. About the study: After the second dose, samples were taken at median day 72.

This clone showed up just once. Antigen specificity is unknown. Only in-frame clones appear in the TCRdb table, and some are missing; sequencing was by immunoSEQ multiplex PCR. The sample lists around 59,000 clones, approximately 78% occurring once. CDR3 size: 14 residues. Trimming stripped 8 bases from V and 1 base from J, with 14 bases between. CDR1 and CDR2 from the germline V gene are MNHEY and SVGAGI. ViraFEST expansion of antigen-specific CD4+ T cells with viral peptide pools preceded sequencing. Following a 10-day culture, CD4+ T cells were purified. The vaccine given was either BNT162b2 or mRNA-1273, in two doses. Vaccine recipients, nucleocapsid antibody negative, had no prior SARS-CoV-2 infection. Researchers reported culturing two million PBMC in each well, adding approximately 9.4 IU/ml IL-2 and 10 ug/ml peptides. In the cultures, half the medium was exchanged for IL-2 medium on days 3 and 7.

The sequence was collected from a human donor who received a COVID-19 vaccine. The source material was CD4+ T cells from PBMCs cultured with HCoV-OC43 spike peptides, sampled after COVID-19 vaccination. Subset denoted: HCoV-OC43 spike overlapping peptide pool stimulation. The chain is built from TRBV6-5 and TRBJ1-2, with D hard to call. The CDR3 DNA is TGTGCCAGCCAGAAACGCGATCTTAACTATGGCTACACCTTC. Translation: CASQKRDLNYGYTF.